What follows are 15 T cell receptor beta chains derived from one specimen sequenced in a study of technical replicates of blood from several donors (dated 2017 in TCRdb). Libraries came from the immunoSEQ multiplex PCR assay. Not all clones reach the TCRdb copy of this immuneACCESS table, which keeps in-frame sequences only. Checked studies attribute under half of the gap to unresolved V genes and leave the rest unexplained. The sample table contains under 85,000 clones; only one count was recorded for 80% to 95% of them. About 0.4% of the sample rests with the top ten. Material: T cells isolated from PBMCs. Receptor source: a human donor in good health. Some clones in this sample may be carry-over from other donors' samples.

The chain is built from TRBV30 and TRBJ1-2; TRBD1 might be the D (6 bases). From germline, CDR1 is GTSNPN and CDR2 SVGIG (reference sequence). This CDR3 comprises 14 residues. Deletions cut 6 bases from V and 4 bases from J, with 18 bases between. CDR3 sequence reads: CACTTTGIGYGYTF. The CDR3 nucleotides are TGTGCCTGCACCACAACAGGGATTGGCTATGGCTACACCTTC. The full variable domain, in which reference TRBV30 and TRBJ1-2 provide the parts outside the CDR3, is SQTIHQWPATLVQPVGSPLSLECTVEGTSNPNLYWYRQAAGRGLQLLFYSVGIGQISSEVPQNLSASRPQDRQFILSSKKLLLSDSGFYLCACTTTGIGYGYTFGSGTRLTVV.

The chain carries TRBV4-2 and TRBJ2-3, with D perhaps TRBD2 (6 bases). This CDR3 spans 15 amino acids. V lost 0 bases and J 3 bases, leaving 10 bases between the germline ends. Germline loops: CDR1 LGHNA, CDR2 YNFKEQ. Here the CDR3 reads CASSQDPEGTDTQYF. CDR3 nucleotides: TGTGCCAGCAGCCAAGATCCGGAGGGAACAGATACGCAGTATTTT.

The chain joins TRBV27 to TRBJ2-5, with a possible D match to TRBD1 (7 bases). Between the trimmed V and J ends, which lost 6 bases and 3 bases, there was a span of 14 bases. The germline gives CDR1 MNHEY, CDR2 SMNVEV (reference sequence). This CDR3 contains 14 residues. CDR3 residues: CASSSFRGEETQYF. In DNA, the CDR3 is TGTGCCAGCAGCTCTTTCAGGGGGGAAGAGACCCAGTACTTC.

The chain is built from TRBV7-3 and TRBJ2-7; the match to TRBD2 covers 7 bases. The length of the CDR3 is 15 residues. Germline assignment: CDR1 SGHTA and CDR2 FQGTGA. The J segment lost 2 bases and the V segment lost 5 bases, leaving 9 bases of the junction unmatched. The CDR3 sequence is CASSQSGGGAYEQYF. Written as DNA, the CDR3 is TGTGCCAGCAGCCAATCGGGGGGAGGGGCCTACGAGCAGTACTTC.

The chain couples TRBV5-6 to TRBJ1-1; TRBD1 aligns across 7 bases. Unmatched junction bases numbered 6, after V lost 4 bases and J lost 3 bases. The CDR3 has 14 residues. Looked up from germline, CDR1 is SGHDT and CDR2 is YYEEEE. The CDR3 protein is CASSQNRGHTEAFF. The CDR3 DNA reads TGTGCCAGCAGCCAAAATAGGGGGCACACTGAAGCTTTCTTT.

CDR3 nucleotide sequence: TGTGCCAGCACCCGAACAGGGGGCTTAAGTGAAGCTTTCTTT. It codes for CASTRTGGLSEAFF. The chain has TRBV6-5 and TRBJ1-1, with 9 bases that match TRBD1. V was clipped by 7 bases and J by 7 bases; unmatched bases: 10. The CDR3 has 14 amino acids. The germline V gene encodes CDR1 MNHEY and CDR2 SVGAGI.

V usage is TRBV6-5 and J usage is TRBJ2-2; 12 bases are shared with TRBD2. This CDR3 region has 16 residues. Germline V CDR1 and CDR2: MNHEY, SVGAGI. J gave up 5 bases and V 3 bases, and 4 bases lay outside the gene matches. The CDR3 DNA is TGTGCCAGCAGTTATCAGACTAGCGGGAGAACCGGGGAGCTGTTTTTT. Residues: CASSYQTSGRTGELFF.

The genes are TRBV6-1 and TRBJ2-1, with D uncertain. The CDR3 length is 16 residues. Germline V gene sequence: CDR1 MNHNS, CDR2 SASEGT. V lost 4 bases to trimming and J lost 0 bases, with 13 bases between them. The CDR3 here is CASSAWAPLSYNEQFF. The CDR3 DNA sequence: TGTGCCAGCAGTGCCTGGGCTCCGCTCTCCTACAATGAGCAGTTCTTC.

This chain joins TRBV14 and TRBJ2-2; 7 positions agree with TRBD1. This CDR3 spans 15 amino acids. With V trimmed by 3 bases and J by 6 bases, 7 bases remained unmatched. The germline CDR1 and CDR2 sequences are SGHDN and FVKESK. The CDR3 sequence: CASSQKPTGAGELFF. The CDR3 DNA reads TGTGCCAGCAGCCAGAAGCCAACAGGGGCCGGGGAGCTGTTTTTT.

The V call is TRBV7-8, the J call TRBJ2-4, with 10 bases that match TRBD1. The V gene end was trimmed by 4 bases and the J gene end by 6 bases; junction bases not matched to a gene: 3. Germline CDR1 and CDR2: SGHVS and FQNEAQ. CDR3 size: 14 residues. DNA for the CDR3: TGTGCCAGCAGCTCCTGGGACAGGGGAAACATTCAGTACTTC. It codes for CASSSWDRGNIQYF.

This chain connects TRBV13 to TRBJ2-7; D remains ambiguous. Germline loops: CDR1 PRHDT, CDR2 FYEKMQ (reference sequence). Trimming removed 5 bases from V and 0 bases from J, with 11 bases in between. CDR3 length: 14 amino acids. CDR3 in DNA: TGTGCCAGCAGCCCTACTATGCCCTCCTACGAGCAGTACTTC. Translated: CASSPTMPSYEQYF.

The CDR3 DNA sequence: TGTGCCAGCAGCTTAGTAACCAGTCAAGAGACCCAGTACTTC. It encodes CASSLVTSQETQYF. The rearrangement uses TRBV7-9 and TRBJ2-5, with D unresolved. Germline values: CDR1 SEHNR, CDR2 FQNEAQ (reference sequence). V lost 1 base to trimming and J lost 2 bases, with 8 bases between them. The CDR3 contains 14 residues. Full variable domain (missing parts from reference TRBV7-9 and TRBJ2-5): DTGVSQNPRHKITKRGQNVTFRCDPISEHNRLYWYRQTLGQGPEFLTYFQNEAQLEKSRLLSDRFSAERPKGSFSTLEIQRTEQGDSAMYLCASSLVTSQETQYFGPGTRLLVL.

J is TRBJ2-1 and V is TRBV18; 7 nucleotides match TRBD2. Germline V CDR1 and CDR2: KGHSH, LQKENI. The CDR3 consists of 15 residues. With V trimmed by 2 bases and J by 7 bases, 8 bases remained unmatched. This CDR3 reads CASSPIVSGVNEQFF. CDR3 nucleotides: TGTGCCAGCTCACCAATAGTAAGCGGGGTAAATGAGCAGTTCTTC.

The CDR3 region has the DNA TGTGCCAGCAGCTTGACTAGCGGGAGGCCCACAGATACGCAGTATTTT. It translates to CASSLTSGRPTDTQYF. The V call is TRBV11-2, the J call TRBJ2-3, with 13 bases fitting TRBD2. CDR1 is SGHAT and CDR2 is FQNNGV in the germline V gene. The CDR3 loop spans 16 amino acids. The J segment lost 2 bases and the V segment lost 3 bases, leaving 2 bases of the junction unmatched.

The CDR3 region has the DNA TGTGCCAGCAGCCAGAGGAGTGTGTCCTACGAGCAGTACTTC. It yields the protein CASSQRSVSYEQYF. The chain combines TRBV7-9 with TRBJ2-7; D gene ambiguous. The CDR3 totals 14 residues. Deletions cut 5 bases from V and 1 base from J, with 12 bases between. The V gene's germline CDR1 is SEHNR and CDR2 FQNEAQ (reference sequence).